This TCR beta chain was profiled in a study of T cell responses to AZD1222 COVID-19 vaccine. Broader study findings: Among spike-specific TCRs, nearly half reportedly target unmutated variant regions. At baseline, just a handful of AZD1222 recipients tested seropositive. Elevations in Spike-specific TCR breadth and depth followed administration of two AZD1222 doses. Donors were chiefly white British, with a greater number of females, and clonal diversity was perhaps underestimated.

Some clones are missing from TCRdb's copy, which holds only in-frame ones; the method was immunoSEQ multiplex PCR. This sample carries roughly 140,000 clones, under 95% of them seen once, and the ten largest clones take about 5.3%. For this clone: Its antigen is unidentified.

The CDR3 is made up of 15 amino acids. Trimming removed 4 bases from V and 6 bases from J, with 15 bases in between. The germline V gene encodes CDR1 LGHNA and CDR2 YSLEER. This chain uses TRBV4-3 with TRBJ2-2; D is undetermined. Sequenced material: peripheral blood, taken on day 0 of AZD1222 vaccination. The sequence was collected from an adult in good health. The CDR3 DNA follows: TGCGCCAGCAGCCGGGATTCTAGTTCCGCCGGGGAGCTGTTTTTT. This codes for CASSRDSSSAGELFF.